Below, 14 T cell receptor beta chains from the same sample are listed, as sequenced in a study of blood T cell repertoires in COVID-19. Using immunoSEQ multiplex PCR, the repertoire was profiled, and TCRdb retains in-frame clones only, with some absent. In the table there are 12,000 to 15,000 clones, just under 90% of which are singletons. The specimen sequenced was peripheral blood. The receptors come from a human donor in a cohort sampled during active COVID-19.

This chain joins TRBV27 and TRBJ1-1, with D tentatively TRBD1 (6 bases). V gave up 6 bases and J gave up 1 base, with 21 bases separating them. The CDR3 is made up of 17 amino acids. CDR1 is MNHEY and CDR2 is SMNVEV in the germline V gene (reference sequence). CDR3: CASRGSTGIVKNTEAFF. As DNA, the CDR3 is TGTGCCAGCAGGGGGTCGACAGGTATCGTGAAGAACACTGAAGCTTTCTTT.

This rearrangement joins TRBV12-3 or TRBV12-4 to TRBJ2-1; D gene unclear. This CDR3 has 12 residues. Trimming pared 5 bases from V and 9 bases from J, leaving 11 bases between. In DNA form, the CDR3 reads TGTGCCAGCAGTCCCGATTTAGCTGAGCAGTTCTTC. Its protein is CASSPDLAEQFF.

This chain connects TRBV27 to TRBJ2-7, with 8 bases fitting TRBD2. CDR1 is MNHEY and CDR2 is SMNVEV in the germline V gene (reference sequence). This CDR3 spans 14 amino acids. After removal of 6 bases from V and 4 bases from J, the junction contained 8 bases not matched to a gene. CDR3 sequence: CASRRGVNPYEQYF. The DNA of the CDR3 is TGTGCCAGCAGGCGGGGGGTGAACCCTTACGAGCAGTACTTC.

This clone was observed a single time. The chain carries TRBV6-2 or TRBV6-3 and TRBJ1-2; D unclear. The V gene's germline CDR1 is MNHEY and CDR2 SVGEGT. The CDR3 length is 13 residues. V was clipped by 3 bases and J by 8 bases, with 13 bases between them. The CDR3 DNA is TGTGCCAGCAGTTATCTAGTCCGAGAGGGCTACACCTTC. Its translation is CASSYLVREGYTF.

CDR3 protein: CAWSVPLRSRGLFF. The CDR3 DNA follows: TGTGCCTGGAGTGTCCCCTTAAGGTCAAGAGGACTGTTTTTT. The chain combines TRBV30 with TRBJ1-4; no definite D call. Germline V gene sequence: CDR1 GTSNPN, CDR2 SVGIG (reference sequence). Between the trimmed V and J ends, which lost 0 bases and 13 bases, there was a span of 18 bases. The CDR3 length is 14 residues.

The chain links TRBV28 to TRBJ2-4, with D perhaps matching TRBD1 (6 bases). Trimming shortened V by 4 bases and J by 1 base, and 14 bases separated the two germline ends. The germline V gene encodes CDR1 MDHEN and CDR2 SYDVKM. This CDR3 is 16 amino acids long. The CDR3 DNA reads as TGTGCCAGCAGTTCGATCTACAGGGTTGCCAAAAACATTCAGTACTTC. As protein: CASSSIYRVAKNIQYF.

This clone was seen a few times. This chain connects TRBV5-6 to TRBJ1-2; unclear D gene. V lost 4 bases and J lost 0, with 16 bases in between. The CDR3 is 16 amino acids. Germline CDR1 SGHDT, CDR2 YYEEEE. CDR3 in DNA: TGTGCCAGCAGCGGAGAGGGCCGCCGTACTAACTATGGCTACACCTTC. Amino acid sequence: CASSGEGRRTNYGYTF. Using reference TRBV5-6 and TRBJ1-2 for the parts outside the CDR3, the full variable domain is DAGVTQSPTHLIKTRGQQVTLRCSPKSGHDTVSWYQQALGQGPQFIFQYYEEEERQRGNFPDRFSGHQFPNYSSELNVNALLLGDSALYLCASSGEGRRTNYGYTFGSGTRLTVV.

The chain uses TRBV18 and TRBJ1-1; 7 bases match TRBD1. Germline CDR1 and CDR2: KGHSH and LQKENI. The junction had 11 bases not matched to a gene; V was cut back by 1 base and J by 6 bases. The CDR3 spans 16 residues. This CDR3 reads CASSPRVVGQDAEAFF. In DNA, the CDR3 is TGTGCCAGCTCACCACGGGTGGTTGGACAGGACGCTGAAGCTTTCTTT.

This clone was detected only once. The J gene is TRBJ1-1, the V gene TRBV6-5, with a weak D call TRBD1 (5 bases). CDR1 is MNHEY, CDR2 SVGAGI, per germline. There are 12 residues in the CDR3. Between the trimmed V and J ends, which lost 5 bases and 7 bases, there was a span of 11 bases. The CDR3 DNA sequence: TGTGCCAGCAGTCCCCAGGGTATTGAAGCTTTCTTT. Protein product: CASSPQGIEAFF.

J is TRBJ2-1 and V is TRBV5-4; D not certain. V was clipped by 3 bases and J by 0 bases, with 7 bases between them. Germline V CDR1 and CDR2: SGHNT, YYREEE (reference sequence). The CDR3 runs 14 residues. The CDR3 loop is CASSYTSSYNEQFF. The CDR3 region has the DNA TGTGCCAGCAGCTACACAAGCTCCTACAATGAGCAGTTCTTC.

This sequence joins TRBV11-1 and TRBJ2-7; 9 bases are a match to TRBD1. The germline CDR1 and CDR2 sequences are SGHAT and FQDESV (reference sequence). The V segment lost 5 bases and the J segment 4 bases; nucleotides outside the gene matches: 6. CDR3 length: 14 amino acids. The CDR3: CASSKGQGIYEQYF. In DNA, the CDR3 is TGTGCCAGCAGCAAGGGACAGGGTATTTACGAGCAGTACTTC.

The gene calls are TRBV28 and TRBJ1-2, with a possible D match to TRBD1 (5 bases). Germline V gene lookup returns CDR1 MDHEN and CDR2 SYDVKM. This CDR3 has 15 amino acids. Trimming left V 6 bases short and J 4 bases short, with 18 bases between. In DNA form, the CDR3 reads TGTGCCAGCAGCCTTTCCGATCAGGGAGGCTATGGCTACACCTTC. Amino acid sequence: CASSLSDQGGYGYTF.

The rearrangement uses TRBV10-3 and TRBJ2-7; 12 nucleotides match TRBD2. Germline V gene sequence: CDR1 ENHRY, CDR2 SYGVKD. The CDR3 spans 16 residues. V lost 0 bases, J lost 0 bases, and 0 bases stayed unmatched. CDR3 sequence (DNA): TGTGCCATCAGTGAGTCGACTAGCGGGAGCTCCTACGAGCAGTACTTC. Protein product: CAISESTSGSSYEQYF.

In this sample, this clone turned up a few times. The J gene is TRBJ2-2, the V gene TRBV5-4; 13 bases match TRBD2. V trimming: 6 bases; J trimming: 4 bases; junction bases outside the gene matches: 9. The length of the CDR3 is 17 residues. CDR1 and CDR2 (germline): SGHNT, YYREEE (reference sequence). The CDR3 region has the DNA TGTGCCAGCACCCCTGGGACTAGCGGGGATATCACCGGGGAGCTGTTTTTT. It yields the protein CASTPGTSGDITGELFF.